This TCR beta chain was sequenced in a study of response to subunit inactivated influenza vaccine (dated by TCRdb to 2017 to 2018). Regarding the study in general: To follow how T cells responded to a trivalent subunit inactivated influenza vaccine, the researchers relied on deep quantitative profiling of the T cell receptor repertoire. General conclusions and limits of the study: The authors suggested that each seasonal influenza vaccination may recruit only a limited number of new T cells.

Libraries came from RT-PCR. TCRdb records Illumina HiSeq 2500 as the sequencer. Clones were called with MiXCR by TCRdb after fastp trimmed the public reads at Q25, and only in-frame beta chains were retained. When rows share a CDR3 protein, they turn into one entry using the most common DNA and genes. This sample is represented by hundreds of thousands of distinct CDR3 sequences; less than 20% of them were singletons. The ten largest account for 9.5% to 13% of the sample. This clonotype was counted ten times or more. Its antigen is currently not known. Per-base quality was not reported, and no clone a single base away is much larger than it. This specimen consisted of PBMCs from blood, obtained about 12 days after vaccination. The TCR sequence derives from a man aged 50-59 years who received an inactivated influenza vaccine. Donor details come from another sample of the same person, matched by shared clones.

CDR3 sequence: CASSLGLGIYNEQFF. Read as DNA, the sequence is TGTGCCAGCAGCTTGGGTCTCGGCATATACAATGAGCAGTTCTTC. The rearrangement combines TRBV5-6 with TRBJ2-1; no D segment can be confidently identified. The CDR3 starts with the cysteine, ends with the phenylalanine, and has 15 residues. Only the CDR3 part of the read is kept: 45 bases, read in frame from the first base. The junction shows trimming of 0 bases on V and 4 bases on J, plus 11 bases between the germline ends. CDR1 is given as SGHDT and CDR2 as YYEEEE, both from the germline V gene.